These 18 T cell receptor beta chains were sequenced from one sample in a study of blood T cell repertoires in COVID-19. The repertoire was sequenced with immunoSEQ multiplex PCR; TCRdb's copy has only in-frame clones and lacks some. The sample gives about 270,000 clones, 85% to 90% of which show up once; over 9.5% is in the top ten. Material for sequencing was peripheral blood. Receptors originate from a woman in her twenties or thirties with COVID-19, enrolled during active disease.

This chain joins TRBV3-1 (or the pseudogene TRBV3-2) and TRBJ1-5; possibly TRBD1 for D (5 bases). V dropped 0 bases and J dropped 6 bases, with 12 bases sitting between them. The germline gives CDR1 LGHDT, CDR2 YNNKEL (reference sequence). This CDR3 has 15 residues. CDR3 sequence (DNA): TGTGCCAGCAGCCAAGATGACTCGGGGGTTCAGCCCCAGCATTTT. Amino acids: CASSQDDSGVQPQHF.

The V gene is TRBV9, the J gene TRBJ1-6; no clear D. The V gene lost 4 bases and the J gene lost 7 bases, with 15 bases spanning the gap. Germline CDR1 SGDLS, CDR2 YYNGEE. The CDR3 runs to 15 residues. CDR3 protein: CASSPGEAVNSPLHF. The CDR3 DNA sequence: TGTGCCAGCAGCCCCGGGGAGGCAGTAAATTCACCCCTCCACTTT.

This clone has only a few counts. V gene TRBV10-2 combines with J gene TRBJ1-2; 12 positions agree with TRBD1. CDR3 size: 16 residues. Germline values: CDR1 WSHSY, CDR2 SAAADI. V dropped 3 bases and J dropped 8; count of bases not matched to a gene: 10. CDR3 region: CASSEGTGGLGAGYTF. As DNA, the CDR3 is TGCGCCAGCAGTGAAGGGACAGGGGGCCTCGGGGCGGGCTACACCTTC.

The chain has TRBV3-1 (or the pseudogene TRBV3-2) and TRBJ1-2; 9 bases fit TRBD1. Germline-derived CDR1 and CDR2 are LGHDT and YNNKEL (reference sequence). After removal of 2 bases from V and 8 bases from J, the junction contained 6 bases not matched to a gene. The CDR3 sequence is 14 residues long. Here the CDR3 DNA reads TGTGCCAGCAGCCAACCACAGGGGGCGTCGGGCTACACCTTC. It encodes CASSQPQGASGYTF.

The genes are TRBV4-1 and TRBJ2-1; 9 nucleotides agree with TRBD2. Germline CDR1 MGHRA, CDR2 YSYEKL. Trimming at V came to 2 bases and at J to 6 bases, leaving 8 bases not matched to a gene. This CDR3 has 16 residues. In DNA, the CDR3 is TGCGCCAGCAGCCAACCCGCGGGAGGGGTTGGCAATGAGCAGTTCTTC. Protein sequence: CASSQPAGGVGNEQFF.

The chain has TRBV7-9 and TRBJ1-1, with D uncertain. This CDR3 has 13 amino acids. The germline V and J ends were trimmed by 5 bases and 0 bases, with 7 bases remaining between them. Per the germline V gene, CDR1 is SEHNR and CDR2 is FQNEAQ (reference sequence). The CDR3 coding sequence is TGTGCCAGCAGCAGAACTTTGAACACTGAAGCTTTCTTT. Its protein product is CASSRTLNTEAFF.

This sequence joins TRBV5-4 and TRBJ2-7, with TRBD2 identical over 8 bases. The V segment lost 0 bases and the J segment 3 bases; nucleotides outside the gene matches: 5. Germline V gene data show CDR1 as SGHNT and CDR2 as YYREEE (reference sequence). The CDR3 extends over 15 amino acids. The CDR3 spells CASSLGGGFGYEQYF. CDR3 coding DNA: TGTGCCAGCAGCTTGGGCGGGGGGTTCGGCTACGAGCAGTACTTC. The full variable domain, rest sourced from reference TRBV5-4 and TRBJ2-7, is ETGVTQSPTHLIKTRGQQVTLRCSSQSGHNTVSWYQQALGQGPQFIFQYYREEENGRGNFPPRFSGLQFPNYSSELNVNALELDDSALYLCASSLGGGFGYEQYFGPGTRLTVT.

The chain uses TRBV7-2 and TRBJ2-2, with D tentatively TRBD1 (6 bases). The CDR3 is made up of 15 amino acids. Trimming removed 2 bases at V and 8 bases at J, with 15 bases between. Germline loops: CDR1 SGHTA, CDR2 FQGNSA. CDR3 in amino acids: CASSLKGNRAGELFF. The CDR3 region has the DNA TGTGCCAGCAGCTTAAAGGGAAACAGGGCTGGGGAGCTGTTTTTT.

The chain has TRBV5-6 and TRBJ2-5; D gene uncertain. Germline V gives CDR1 SGHDT, CDR2 YYEEEE. The V end lost 1 base, the J end lost 5 bases, and 12 bases lay between the germline ends. The CDR3 is 14 residues long. The CDR3 here is CASSLPIAGETQYF. In DNA, the CDR3 is TGTGCCAGCAGCTTGCCGATAGCCGGGGAGACCCAGTACTTC. Supplemented by reference TRBV5-6 and TRBJ2-5, the full variable domain reads DAGVTQSPTHLIKTRGQQVTLRCSPKSGHDTVSWYQQALGQGPQFIFQYYEEEERQRGNFPDRFSGHQFPNYSSELNVNALLLGDSALYLCASSLPIAGETQYFGPGTRLLVL.

Written as DNA, the CDR3 is TGCGCCAGCAGATCTCAGGGGGACTATGGCTACACCTTC. It translates to CASRSQGDYGYTF. This chain links TRBV4-1 with TRBJ1-2; 7 positions match TRBD1. Germline CDR1 MGHRA, CDR2 YSYEKL. Unmatched junction bases numbered 4, after V lost 6 bases and J lost 3 bases. CDR3 length equals 13 residues.

V is TRBV10-2 and J is TRBJ2-7, with unresolved D. Trimming shortened V by 2 bases and J by 0 bases, and 5 bases separated the two germline ends. The CDR3 runs 13 residues. Per the germline V gene, CDR1 is WSHSY and CDR2 is SAAADI. The CDR3 loop is CASSELSSYEQYF. For the CDR3, the DNA is TGCGCCAGCAGTGAGCTCAGCTCCTACGAGCAGTACTTC.

This chain links TRBV9 with TRBJ1-3; 8 bases map to TRBD1. Germline loops: CDR1 SGDLS, CDR2 YYNGEE. The CDR3 extends over 16 amino acids. With 2 bases clipped from V and 1 base from J, the junction kept 5 bases outside the gene matches. The CDR3 reads CASSVDRGLSGNTIYF. DNA of the CDR3: TGTGCCAGCAGCGTCGACAGGGGCCTTTCTGGAAACACCATATATTTT.

The rearrangement uses TRBV2 and TRBJ1-2; D ambiguous. The germline gives CDR1 SNHLY, CDR2 FYNNEI. This CDR3 spans 18 amino acids. Trimming took 3 bases from V and 0 from J, leaving 20 bases between them. CDR3 residues: CASSEQIATATPNYGYTF. In nucleotides, the CDR3 is TGTGCCAGCAGTGAGCAAATAGCGACTGCGACTCCTAACTATGGCTACACCTTC.

This chain links TRBV19 with TRBJ1-1; no clear D. V gave up 2 bases and J gave up 2 bases, with 3 bases separating them. Germline loops: CDR1 LNHDA, CDR2 SQIVND (reference sequence). The length of the CDR3 is 12 residues. DNA of the CDR3: TGTGCCAGTAGTATATTAAACACTGAAGCTTTCTTT. This gives the protein CASSILNTEAFF.

This clone occurred a few times. The rearrangement joins TRBV3-1 (or the pseudogene TRBV3-2) to TRBJ2-2; 9 positions agree with TRBD2. The CDR3 is 18 amino acids. Germline trimming cut 3 bases from V and 3 bases from J; bases unmatched to any gene: 11. CDR1 LGHDT and CDR2 YNNKEL come from the germline V gene (reference sequence). CDR3 region: CASSHGPSGGLHTGELFF. The CDR3 region has the DNA TGTGCCAGCAGCCACGGTCCCAGCGGGGGGCTCCACACCGGGGAGCTGTTTTTT.

The V gene is TRBV5-1, the J gene TRBJ2-1; 8 nucleotides align to TRBD1. The CDR3 consists of 13 residues. The germline CDR1 and CDR2 sequences are SGHRS and YFSETQ. Losses at the gene ends were 3 bases for V and 8 bases for J; bases not matched to a gene: 4. DNA for the CDR3: TGCGCCAGCAGCTCACAGGGGGAGGATGAGCAGTTCTTC. It encodes CASSSQGEDEQFF.

V usage is TRBV19 and J usage is TRBJ2-1; maybe TRBD1 (5 bases). The CDR3 is made up of 12 amino acids. With 4 bases removed from V and 9 bases from J, the gap between germline ends came to 10 bases. CDR1 is LNHDA and CDR2 is SQIVND in the germline V gene (reference sequence). CDR3 sequence reads: CASSTGIGEQFF. DNA of the CDR3: TGTGCCAGTAGTACAGGGATAGGTGAGCAGTTCTTC.

The gene calls are TRBV9 and TRBJ1-2; weak D call: TRBD1 (6 bases). The germline gives CDR1 SGDLS, CDR2 YYNGEE. With 4 bases removed from V and 2 bases from J, the gap between germline ends came to 18 bases. CDR3 length: 16 amino acids. The CDR3: CASSNQAGTSNYGYTF. The CDR3 DNA sequence: TGTGCCAGCAGCAACCAAGCCGGGACATCCAACTATGGCTACACCTTC.